The 23 T cell receptor beta chains given below trace back to one sample, sequenced in a study of cytomegalovirus exposure and HLA in healthy donors. PCR employed 60 Vbeta and 13 Jbeta primers. Some clones are missing from TCRdb's copy, which holds only in-frame ones; the method was immunoSEQ multiplex PCR. Found here are about 200,000 clones, approximately 78% of them singletons; the top ten hold 1.7%. Sequencing used PBMCs. These receptors came from a young woman in good health and CMV-seronegative.

The chain links TRBV7-9 to TRBJ2-1; TRBD1 agrees at 7 bases. Looked up from germline, CDR1 is SEHNR and CDR2 is FQNEAQ (reference sequence). The J segment lost 2 bases and the V segment lost 8 bases, leaving 6 bases of the junction unmatched. This CDR3 is 14 amino acids long. The CDR3 protein is CASVLQGAYNEQFF. DNA of the CDR3: TGTGCCAGCGTCCTGCAGGGGGCCTACAATGAGCAGTTCTTC.

This clone appeared once. This sequence joins TRBV19 and TRBJ1-1; D uncertain. With 9 bases removed from V and 5 bases from J, the gap between germline ends came to 16 bases. Germline V gives CDR1 LNHDA, CDR2 SQIVND (reference sequence). There are 13 residues in the CDR3. CDR3 protein: CASADWGGTEAFF. CDR3 nucleotide sequence: TGTGCCAGCGCCGACTGGGGAGGGACTGAAGCTTTCTTT. Based on the CDR3 plus reference TRBV19 and TRBJ1-1, the full variable domain is DGGITQSPKYLFRKEGQNVTLSCEQNLNHDAMYWYRQDPGQGLRLIYYSQIVNDFQKGDIAEGYSVSREKKESFPLTVTSAQKNPTAFYLCASADWGGTEAFFGQGTRLTVV.

J is TRBJ1-2 and V is TRBV9, with a possible D match to TRBD1 (5 bases). Between the trimmed V and J ends, which lost 2 bases and 3 bases, there was a span of 11 bases. Per the germline V gene, CDR1 is SGDLS and CDR2 is YYNGEE. This CDR3 comprises 14 residues. CDR3 sequence reads: CASSVTQEDYGYTF. For the CDR3, the DNA is TGTGCCAGCAGCGTCACACAGGAAGACTATGGCTACACCTTC.

V is TRBV28 and J is TRBJ1-1; D ambiguous. The germline CDR1 and CDR2 sequences are MDHEN and SYDVKM. Between the trimmed V and J ends, which lost 1 base and 4 bases, there was a span of 7 bases. The CDR3 has 13 residues. The CDR3 DNA reads as TGTGCCAGCAGTTTATTCGGTCGCACTGAAGCTTTCTTT. Its protein is CASSLFGRTEAFF.

V usage is TRBV5-4 and J usage is TRBJ1-4, with TRBD1 matching 7 bases. The CDR3 runs 16 residues. V gave up 4 bases and J gave up 8 bases; unmatched junction bases: 14. From germline, CDR1 is SGHNT and CDR2 YYREEE (reference sequence). DNA for the CDR3: TGTGCCAGCAGCCCCGCCAACAGGGGTCGGAAGGAAAAACTGTTTTTT. Protein sequence: CASSPANRGRKEKLFF.

This chain links TRBV15 with TRBJ2-7, with TRBD2 identical over 12 bases. The length of the CDR3 is 18 residues. The trim removed 0 bases at V and 9 bases at J, leaving 15 bases unmatched. Germline CDR1 and CDR2: LNHNV and YYDKDF (reference sequence). Here the CDR3 reads CATSRETGTSGRRAGQYV. The CDR3, as DNA: TGTGCCACCAGCAGAGAGACTGGGACTAGCGGGCGAAGGGCGGGGCAGTACGTC.

This chain uses TRBV12-5 with TRBJ2-2; TRBD1 matches 12 bases. Trimming cost V 5 bases and J 4 bases; bases outside gene matches: 11. Germline V gene data show CDR1 as LGHNT and CDR2 as FRNRAP. This CDR3 is 18 amino acids long. CDR3 in DNA: TGTGCTAGTGGTCCCGGGACAGGGGGCGCCCAAACCACCGGGGAGCTGTTTTTT. Its translation: CASGPGTGGAQTTGELFF.

The V gene is TRBV2, the J gene TRBJ2-3; 8 bases match TRBD2. With 4 bases clipped from V and 2 bases from J, the junction kept 5 bases outside the gene matches. In germline, CDR1 is SNHLY, CDR2 FYNNEI. The CDR3 totals 15 residues. The CDR3 DNA is TGTGCCAGCAGTGGAGCTAGCGGGTTCACAGATACGCAGTATTTT. Translation gives CASSGASGFTDTQYF.

V usage is TRBV7-8 and J usage is TRBJ2-4; 10 bases line up with TRBD1. Germline V gene sequence: CDR1 SGHVS, CDR2 FQNEAQ. CDR3 length: 16 amino acids. Trimming at V came to 3 bases and at J to 11 bases, leaving 13 bases not matched to a gene. This chain's CDR3 is CASSFGTGEAGGFQYF. CDR3 in DNA: TGTGCCAGCAGCTTCGGGACAGGGGAGGCCGGGGGGTTTCAGTACTTC.

This clone has a handful of counts. The chain couples TRBV5-6 to TRBJ2-7; D may be TRBD1 (5 bases). The CDR3 extends over 13 amino acids. Germline V gene lookup returns CDR1 SGHDT and CDR2 YYEEEE. V was shortened by 2 bases and J by 2 bases, with 8 bases between the two germline ends. CDR3 protein: CASSFQGAYEQYV. DNA for the CDR3: TGTGCCAGCAGCTTCCAGGGCGCCTACGAGCAGTACGTC.

V gene TRBV5-1 combines with J gene TRBJ2-1; 11 bases fit TRBD1. The trim removed 4 bases at V and 0 bases at J, leaving 3 bases unmatched. The germline gives CDR1 SGHRS, CDR2 YFSETQ. The CDR3 has 16 residues. DNA of the CDR3: TGCGCCAGCAGCCCGGGACAGGGGGGCTCCTACAATGAGCAGTTCTTC. Translation gives CASSPGQGGSYNEQFF. Full variable domain (missing parts from reference TRBV5-1 and TRBJ2-1): KAGVTQTPRYLIKTRGQQVTLSCSPISGHRSVSWYQQTPGQGLQFLFEYFSETQRNKGNFPGRFSGRQFSNSRSEMNVSTLELGDSALYLCASSPGQGGSYNEQFFGPGTRLTVL.

This clone occurred a few times. The chain has TRBV6-6 and TRBJ1-1, with D perhaps TRBD1 (5 bases). V lost 1 base, J lost 10 bases, and 16 bases lay in between. The CDR3 loop spans 14 amino acids. CDR1 MNHNY and CDR2 SVGAGI come from the germline V gene (reference sequence). The CDR3: CASSYWRGAEGAFF. The CDR3 DNA reads TGTGCCAGCAGTTACTGGAGGGGAGCTGAGGGAGCTTTCTTT.

The V gene is TRBV30, the J gene TRBJ2-7, with D uncertain. From germline, CDR1 is GTSNPN and CDR2 SVGIG (reference sequence). CDR3 size: 14 residues. The DNA for the CDR3 is TGTGTTTTTTTCAAGCAGAAGGCGGCATACGAGCAGTACTTC. It translates to CVFFKQKAAYEQYF.

V usage is TRBV7-9 and J usage is TRBJ1-1; TRBD1 aligns across 9 bases. V lost 3 bases, J lost 4 bases, and 12 bases stayed unmatched. Germline V CDR1 and CDR2: SEHNR, FQNEAQ (reference sequence). This CDR3 region has 17 residues. CDR3 coding DNA: TGTGCCAGCAGCTTTATAACCGGGACAGGGTCGATCACTGAAGCTTTCTTT. Translated, it gives CASSFITGTGSITEAFF.

This clone was picked up a small number of times. The chain combines TRBV21-1 with TRBJ2-7; the DNA was not used to check the table's D call, TRBD2. TRBV21-1 is given as a pseudogene. The CDR3 runs to 18 residues. The chain's CDR3 is CASSKVSKAGGASYEQYV. The DNA of the CDR3 is TGTGCCAGCAGCAAAGTTAGTAAGGCGGGAGGAGCTTCCTACGAGCAGTACGTC.

J is TRBJ1-1 and V is TRBV19, with D unresolved. V lost 3 bases and J lost 0, with 17 bases in between. This CDR3 comprises 17 residues. Germline assignment: CDR1 LNHDA and CDR2 SQIVND (reference sequence). The chain's CDR3 is CASSISPTDDLNTEAFF. CDR3 nucleotide sequence: TGTGCCAGTAGTATCTCCCCAACAGACGACCTGAACACTGAAGCTTTCTTT.

V gene TRBV19 combines with J gene TRBJ2-3; TRBD2 matches 13 bases. Germline V gives CDR1 LNHDA, CDR2 SQIVND (reference sequence). Trimming at V came to 6 bases and at J to 7 bases, leaving 10 bases not matched to a gene. There are 16 residues in the CDR3. For the CDR3, the DNA is TGTGCCAGTAGGCTTTCTGGACTAGCGGGAGTGAATACGCAGTATTTT. This codes for CASRLSGLAGVNTQYF.

This clone was seen a single time. This sequence joins TRBV7-2 and TRBJ2-5; 8 bases are shared with TRBD1. J was trimmed by 3 bases and V by 6 bases; bases with no gene match: 12. The CDR3 contains 16 residues. Germline V gives CDR1 SGHTA, CDR2 FQGNSA. The CDR3 coding sequence is TGTGCCAGCAGTCGTCAGGGGGCGCAATCCAAAGAGACCCAGTACTTC. It translates to CASSRQGAQSKETQYF.

There are a few counts of this clone. The CDR3 spells CASSATGPGGRPQHF. CDR3 nucleotides: TGTGCCAGCAGTGCTACAGGGCCGGGGGGGCGGCCCCAGCATTTT. The V call is TRBV27, the J call TRBJ1-5, with a tentative D call TRBD1 (6 bases). Germline lookup yields CDR1 MNHEY and CDR2 SMNVEV (reference sequence). CDR3 size: 15 residues. Trimming took 5 bases from V and 9 from J, leaving 20 bases between them.

The gene calls are TRBV11-2 and TRBJ2-7; no reliable D call. This CDR3 has 12 amino acids. Germline CDR1 and CDR2: SGHAT and FQNNGV. V was shortened by 6 bases and J by 0 bases, with 6 bases between the two germline ends. CDR3 loop: CASSTPSYEQYF. Written as DNA, the CDR3 is TGTGCCAGCAGTACACCCTCCTACGAGCAGTACTTC.

The chain combines TRBV4-3 with TRBJ1-2, with a tentative D call TRBD1 (6 bases). CDR1 is LGHNA and CDR2 is YSLEER in the germline V gene. The CDR3 loop spans 14 amino acids. Trimming took 0 bases from V and 4 from J, leaving 9 bases between them. The CDR3 bases are TGCGCCAGCAGCCAAGATGGGACAAGCTATGGCTACACCTTC. Translated, it gives CASSQDGTSYGYTF.

This chain joins TRBV5-1 and TRBJ2-7, with 13 bases that match TRBD2. This CDR3 region has 18 residues. V dropped 4 bases and J dropped 6; count of bases not matched to a gene: 16. Germline CDR1 SGHRS, CDR2 YFSETQ. The CDR3 protein is CASSEGLAGHRDFSEQYF. The CDR3 nucleotides read TGCGCCAGCAGCGAGGGACTAGCGGGACACCGAGACTTCTCCGAGCAGTACTTC.

This rearrangement joins TRBV19 to TRBJ2-6; D possibly corresponds to TRBD1 (6 bases). This CDR3 has 14 residues. Trimming cost V 9 bases and J 2 bases, with 11 bases left between them. The germline V gene has CDR1 LNHDA and CDR2 SQIVND (reference sequence). CDR3 in DNA: TGTGCCAGCCAGGACAGCCCTGGGGCCAACGTCCTGACTTTC. This encodes CASQDSPGANVLTF.